Sequencing of this T cell receptor beta chain was carried out in a study of PD-1 blockade in classical Hodgkin lymphoma. With regard to this clone: Its antigen is unidentified.

The V and J ends lost 4 bases and 6 bases respectively, with 14 bases between them. The length of the CDR3 is 13 residues. The germline gives CDR1 SGDLS, CDR2 YYNGEE. Repertoires were generated with immunoSEQ multiplex PCR, while TCRdb's copy carries only in-frame clones and drops some. The table has some 150,000 clones, nearly 80% seen once; the top ten hold 7.5% to 10%. Study results and limitations: Complete responders matched newly diagnosed patients in baseline diversity.

Each and every patient relapsed after autologous stem cell transplantation, and patients got differing brentuximab vedotin exposure. The sequences come from peripheral blood mononuclear cells (PBMCs), collected before the second cycle of nivolumab. The clonotype comes from a human donor with classical Hodgkin lymphoma. The rearrangement uses TRBV9 and TRBJ2-7; D gene uncertain. As DNA, the CDR3 is TGTGCCAGCAGCCGTGGCCGCGGAGTCGAGCAGTACTTC. It is translated as CASSRGRGVEQYF.